This T cell receptor beta chain was recovered during a study of T cell responses to AZD1222 COVID-19 vaccine. V shed 4 bases and J 3 bases; nucleotides not matched to a gene: 3. This CDR3 has 14 amino acids. The germline CDR1 and CDR2 sequences are SGDLS and YYNGEE. The protocol was immunoSEQ multiplex PCR, while the TCRdb copy is restricted to in-frame clones and leaves out a portion. The table includes 90,000 to 100,000 clones, around 89% detected once. V and J are TRBV9 and TRBJ2-3; TRBD2 agrees at 9 bases. Specimen: peripheral blood, collected on day 0 of AZD1222 vaccination. This receptor was obtained from an adult in good health. CDR3 coding DNA: TGTGCCAGCAGCTCTAGCGGGACAACAGATACGCAGTATTTT. The encoded protein is CASSSSGTTDTQYF.